The T cell receptor beta chain described here comes from a study of blood T cell repertoires in COVID-19. Overall study: COVID-19 samples from acute and convalescent phases originated in the United States, Italy and Spain. PBMCs, B-cell-depleted T cells, or T cells provided the cDNA or gDNA that made up the material.

Authors' processing steps: Cell counts per sample came from amplifying reference gene primers. Profiled with immunoSEQ multiplex PCR; TCRdb holds only in-frame clones, not every one. V and J calls and clone size follow that table, whereas D and trimming were derived from the DNA. This sample has under 80,000 clones, with 83% found just once. Unmatched junction bases numbered 5, after V lost 0 bases and J lost 6 bases. The CDR3 is 14 residues long. Germline V gene sequence: CDR1 SGHNT, CDR2 YYREEE (reference sequence). The sequence was collected from an elderly man with acute or convalescent COVID-19. The chain joins TRBV5-4 to TRBJ2-7; 8 nucleotides align to TRBD1. The sample taken for sequencing was peripheral blood. CDR3: CASSLGQGASEQYF. The CDR3 nucleotides are TGTGCCAGCAGCTTGGGGCAGGGGGCTTCCGAGCAGTACTTC.